A single sample gave rise to the 20 T cell receptor beta chains below, sequenced in a study of OX40 agonist ivuxolimab in advanced cancers. Measured with immunoSEQ multiplex PCR; TCRdb has only the in-frame clones, and not every one. This table holds 65,000 to 70,000 clones, 70% to 85% found once. The sample was CD4+ or CD8+ T cells sorted from blood, taken in a trial of the OX40 agonist ivuxolimab. The receptors were sampled from an adult with an advanced solid tumor such as melanoma, head and neck, liver or kidney cancer.

This clone has only a few counts. The chain links TRBV7-2 to TRBJ1-2; TRBD1 matches at 9 bases. CDR3 size: 16 residues. Germline V lookup: CDR1 SGHTA, CDR2 FQGNSA. V lost 6 bases to trimming and J lost 8 bases; unmatched junction nucleotides: 16. The CDR3 nucleotides read TGTGCCAGCAGTTTCCCCGGGACAGGGCTCAATAACGGCTACACCTTC. This gives the protein CASSFPGTGLNNGYTF.

The chain links TRBV7-3 to TRBJ2-3; D is undetermined. The germline CDR1 and CDR2 sequences are SGHTA and FQGTGA. The CDR3 sequence is 16 residues long. V was trimmed by 2 bases and J by 0 bases, leaving 12 bases between them. The CDR3 bases are TGTGCCAGCAGCTTATTGGGCGGACCAAGCACAGATACGCAGTATTTT. As protein: CASSLLGGPSTDTQYF.

The chain recombines TRBV7-9 with TRBJ1-5; no definite D call. The CDR3 has 12 residues. Germline V lookup: CDR1 SEHNR, CDR2 FQNEAQ (reference sequence). V lost 5 bases and J 7 bases, leaving 9 bases between the germline ends. CDR3 in DNA: TGTGCCAGCAGCGCCACCGGGCAGCCCCAGCATTTT. Translated: CASSATGQPQHF.

V is TRBV5-1 and J is TRBJ2-6; no reliable D call. The V and J ends lost 0 bases and 4 bases respectively, with 5 bases between them. CDR1 is SGHRS and CDR2 is YFSETQ in the germline V gene. The CDR3 is made up of 14 amino acids. CDR3 nucleotide sequence: TGCGCCAGCAGCTTGGATCCCGGGGCCAACGTCCTGACTTTC. Encoded protein: CASSLDPGANVLTF.

CDR3 residues: CASSQTTGQQETQYF. In nucleotides, the CDR3 is TGCGCCAGCAGCCAAACGACAGGACAGCAAGAGACCCAGTACTTC. The chain uses TRBV5-1 and TRBJ2-5; D possibly corresponds to TRBD1 (6 bases). The germline V gene encodes CDR1 SGHRS and CDR2 YFSETQ. CDR3 length: 15 amino acids. V was trimmed by 4 bases and J by 2 bases, leaving 15 bases between them.

The chain combines TRBV19 with TRBJ1-5, with 10 bases that match TRBD1. V was pared by 5 bases and J by 1 base, with 5 bases of the junction left unmatched. The CDR3 runs to 16 residues. Germline CDR1 LNHDA, CDR2 SQIVND (reference sequence). This CDR3 is CASSRQGQGSNQPQHF. The CDR3 bases are TGTGCCAGTAGTCGACAGGGACAGGGGAGCAATCAGCCCCAGCATTTT. Full variable domain (missing parts from reference TRBV19 and TRBJ1-5): DGGITQSPKYLFRKEGQNVTLSCEQNLNHDAMYWYRQDPGQGLRLIYYSQIVNDFQKGDIAEGYSVSREKKESFPLTVTSAQKNPTAFYLCASSRQGQGSNQPQHFGDGTRLSIL.

The rearrangement links TRBV19 to TRBJ2-7; TRBD2 agrees at 9 bases. Looked up from germline, CDR1 is LNHDA and CDR2 is SQIVND (reference sequence). Unmatched junction bases numbered 5, after V lost 5 bases and J lost 0 bases. The CDR3 has 15 residues. CDR3 sequence: CASSPSGGSSYEQYF. The CDR3, as DNA: TGTGCCAGTAGTCCAAGCGGGGGGAGCTCCTACGAGCAGTACTTC.

The rearrangement links TRBV7-2 to TRBJ2-3; D may be TRBD2 (5 bases). With 5 bases removed from V and 6 bases from J, the gap between germline ends came to 15 bases. The CDR3 spans 14 residues. From germline, CDR1 is SGHTA and CDR2 FQGNSA. The CDR3 DNA reads as TGTGCCAGCAGCCCCCGGACTGGTTCGGATACGCAGTATTTT. This gives the protein CASSPRTGSDTQYF.

This chain links TRBV5-8 with TRBJ2-1, with 7 bases lining up with TRBD2. The germline CDR1 and CDR2 sequences are SGHTS and YDEGEE. The trim removed 4 bases at V and 0 bases at J, leaving 4 bases unmatched. There are 15 residues in the CDR3. DNA of the CDR3: TGTGCCAGCAGCCGCAGCGGGAACTCCTACAATGAGCAGTTCTTC. It specifies CASSRSGNSYNEQFF.

The chain carries TRBV15 and TRBJ2-7; TRBD2 is a possible D gene (6 bases). Germline lookup yields CDR1 LNHNV and CDR2 YYDKDF (reference sequence). V was pared by 8 bases and J by 2 bases, with 22 bases between. The CDR3 sequence is 16 residues long. CDR3 sequence: CATSRPGTPRPYEQYF. The CDR3 nucleotides are TGTGCCACCTCTCGCCCCGGGACTCCGCGACCCTACGAGCAGTACTTC.

This clone has a handful of counts. The chain is built from TRBV7-9 and TRBJ1-2; 8 bases line up with TRBD1. The J segment lost 3 bases and the V segment lost 8 bases, leaving 2 bases of the junction unmatched. The CDR3 totals 12 residues. Germline lookup yields CDR1 SEHNR and CDR2 FQNEAQ (reference sequence). The CDR3 spells CASATGDYGYTF. In nucleotides, the CDR3 is TGTGCCAGCGCGACAGGGGACTATGGCTACACCTTC.

V usage is TRBV2 and J usage is TRBJ1-5; possible D gene TRBD1, 5 bases. Looked up from germline, CDR1 is SNHLY and CDR2 is FYNNEI. The V and J ends lost 1 base and 1 base respectively, with 8 bases between them. The CDR3 extends over 15 amino acids. The CDR3 coding sequence is TGTGCCAGCAGTGAAGGAGGGACCAGCAATCAGCCCCAGCATTTT. It specifies CASSEGGTSNQPQHF.

The V and J genes are TRBV2 and TRBJ2-2, with D tentatively TRBD1 (5 bases). V gave up 5 bases and J gave up 1 base, with 8 bases separating them. From germline, CDR1 is SNHLY and CDR2 FYNNEI. The CDR3 is 14 amino acids. The CDR3: CASSPTVNTGELFF. The DNA for the CDR3 is TGTGCCAGCAGTCCGACAGTGAACACCGGGGAGCTGTTTTTT.

The chain uses TRBV19 and TRBJ2-5, with 12 bases lining up with TRBD2. V lost 3 bases to trimming and J lost 2 bases; unmatched junction nucleotides: 4. The CDR3 extends over 16 amino acids. CDR1 and CDR2 from the germline V gene are LNHDA and SQIVND (reference sequence). The CDR3 sequence: CASSMGTSGLQETQYF. CDR3 bases: TGTGCCAGTAGTATGGGGACTAGCGGGTTACAAGAGACCCAGTACTTC.

The rearrangement uses TRBV6-5 and TRBJ1-1; D ambiguous. Trimming left V 2 bases short and J 7 bases short, with 17 bases between. Germline values: CDR1 MNHEY, CDR2 SVGAGI. The CDR3 is made up of 15 amino acids. The CDR3 loop is CASSYLRVTGDEAFF. The CDR3 DNA reads as TGTGCCAGCAGTTACCTCCGAGTTACGGGTGATGAAGCTTTCTTT.

V gene TRBV30 combines with J gene TRBJ1-6; D is unclear. The CDR3 is made up of 15 amino acids. Germline V CDR1 and CDR2: GTSNPN, SVGIG (reference sequence). Trimming took 0 bases from V and 3 from J, leaving 9 bases between them. CDR3 sequence: CAWSVGSVYNSPLHF. The CDR3, as DNA: TGTGCCTGGAGTGTTGGAAGTGTCTATAATTCACCCCTCCACTTT.

This chain uses TRBV5-1 with TRBJ2-2; D is uncertain. Germline CDR1 SGHRS, CDR2 YFSETQ. Trimming shortened V by 0 bases and J by 4 bases, and 7 bases separated the two germline ends. This CDR3 region has 14 residues. CDR3 in DNA: TGCGCCAGCAGCTTGGAGCAGTTCACCGGGGAGCTGTTTTTT. Translating it yields CASSLEQFTGELFF.

The CDR3 sequence: CASSLSGQGLAGELFF. The CDR3 nucleotides read TGCGCCAGCAGCTTGTCCGGACAGGGACTCGCCGGGGAGCTGTTTTTT. V is TRBV5-1 and J is TRBJ2-2; 8 bases match TRBD1. The CDR3 covers 16 residues. The V segment lost 1 base and the J segment 6 bases; nucleotides outside the gene matches: 8. Germline V lookup: CDR1 SGHRS, CDR2 YFSETQ.

This chain connects TRBV6-4 to TRBJ2-3; D unresolved. The CDR3 length is 13 residues. Germline CDR1 MRHNA, CDR2 SNTAGT. With 2 bases removed from V and 4 bases from J, the gap between germline ends came to 7 bases. Here the CDR3 reads CASSDGDPDTQYF. CDR3 coding DNA: TGTGCCAGCAGTGACGGGGATCCAGATACGCAGTATTTT.

This chain joins TRBV20-1 and TRBJ2-3, with D possibly TRBD2 on 7 matching bases. The ends were cut back, 6 bases at V and 10 bases at J, with 14 bases in the middle. Looked up from germline, CDR1 is DFQATT and CDR2 is SNEGSKA (reference sequence). The CDR3 is 11 residues long. The CDR3 loop reads CSAIRGGAQYF. The CDR3, as DNA: TGCAGTGCAATAAGGGGGGGTGCGCAGTATTTT.